These 25 T cell receptor beta chains were all obtained from the same sample, sequenced in a study of T cell repertoires in cytomegalovirus infection. No antigen has been assigned to these receptors. TCRdb re-analysed the reads in MiXCR, keeping a single row per CDR3 protein. The table shows approximately 50,000 distinct CDR3 sequences, with over 15% occurring only once. Material: CD8+ T cells from cultured PBMCs, obtained from culture after CMV antigen stimulation. The receptor source for this set is a human donor in good health (CMV status not recorded). Some clones in this sample may be carry-over from other donors' samples.

This clonotype was recorded at least ten times. The rearrangement links TRBV12-3 or TRBV12-4 to TRBJ2-3; 7 nucleotides line up with TRBD2. V gave up 9 bases and J gave up 0 bases; unmatched junction bases: 6. The CDR3 is 14 residues long. CDR3 nucleotide sequence: TGTGCCAGTGTATCTAGCGGTAGCACAGATACGCAGTATTTT. Protein sequence: CASVSSGSTDTQYF.

The V and J genes are TRBV4-1 and TRBJ1-5; TRBD1 is a possible D gene (6 bases). The germline CDR1 and CDR2 sequences are MGHRA and YSYEKL. The V end lost 2 bases, the J end lost 5 bases, and 10 bases lay between the germline ends. The length of the CDR3 is 14 residues. The CDR3 region has the DNA TGCGCCAGCAGCCAACGCACAGGGTATCAGCCCCAGCATTTT. Translation gives CASSQRTGYQPQHF.

This clonotype was counted a few times. The chain has TRBV7-6 and TRBJ2-1; a possible D gene is TRBD2 (5 bases). Trimming removed 3 bases from V and 0 bases from J, with 12 bases in between. Germline-derived CDR1 and CDR2 are SGHVS and FNYEAQ. This CDR3 has 16 amino acids. The CDR3 loop reads CASSFPPGSSYNEQFF. In DNA form, the CDR3 reads TGTGCCAGCAGCTTCCCTCCGGGGAGCTCCTACAATGAGCAGTTCTTC.

In this sample, this clonotype turned up many times. The V call is TRBV7-9, the J call TRBJ2-7, with TRBD1 matching 8 bases. V trimming: 4 bases; J trimming: 3 bases; junction bases outside the gene matches: 26. The CDR3 is 21 amino acids. Germline-derived CDR1 and CDR2 are SEHNR and FQNEAQ (reference sequence). The DNA for the CDR3 is TGTGCCAGCAGCTCCCTGGCCCGCCAGGGGGCATCGGAAGGCCTTTACTACGAGCAGTACTTC. Protein product: CASSSLARQGASEGLYYEQYF.

The J gene is TRBJ2-5, the V gene TRBV11-3; possibly TRBD2 for D (6 bases). V was pared by 5 bases and J by 1 base, with 14 bases between. The germline V gene encodes CDR1 SGHNT and CDR2 YENEEA. This CDR3 has 15 residues. This CDR3 reads CASSHAGGLQETQYF. DNA of the CDR3: TGTGCCAGCAGCCACGCCGGGGGTCTCCAAGAGACCCAGTACTTC.

The rearrangement joins TRBV27 to TRBJ1-1, with D possibly TRBD1 on 5 matching bases. CDR1 MNHEY and CDR2 SMNVEV come from the germline V gene (reference sequence). Trimming took off 3 bases at V and 4 bases at J, with 9 bases between the two ends. The CDR3 consists of 13 residues. This chain's CDR3 is CASSLGRRTEAFF. DNA for the CDR3: TGTGCCAGCAGTTTGGGGCGTCGCACTGAAGCTTTCTTT.

A few counts support this clonotype. The chain is built from TRBV11-2 and TRBJ1-1; D gene unclear. V lost 0 bases and J 0 bases, leaving 8 bases between the germline ends. The CDR3 runs to 15 residues. In germline, CDR1 is SGHAT, CDR2 FQNNGV. The CDR3 coding sequence is TGTGCCAGCAGCTTAGAGTTGGGGATGAACACTGAAGCTTTCTTT. As protein: CASSLELGMNTEAFF.

V and J are TRBV29-1 and TRBJ2-1; D not certain. Germline loops: CDR1 SQVTM, CDR2 ANQGSEA. The CDR3 has 12 amino acids. The V and J ends lost 2 bases and 4 bases respectively, with 6 bases between them. The CDR3 sequence: CSVEKTYNEQFF. In nucleotides, the CDR3 is TGCAGCGTTGAAAAGACGTACAATGAGCAGTTCTTC.

V gene TRBV7-2 combines with J gene TRBJ1-1, with D perhaps TRBD1 (5 bases). The CDR3 sequence is 13 residues long. V was pared by 5 bases and J by 8 bases, with 15 bases between. Germline loops: CDR1 SGHTA, CDR2 FQGNSA. CDR3 DNA: TGTGCCAGCAGCCCTGTCCTGGGGCCCGAAGCTTTCTTT. Translating gives CASSPVLGPEAFF.

As to this clonotype: A read error may produce the germline difference seen at one junction end. Written as DNA, the CDR3 is TGTGCCAGCAGCCCATCGGGGGCCTACGAGCAGTACTTT. Its translation is CASSPSGAYEQYF. V gene TRBV7-2 combines with J gene TRBJ2-7; tentatively, D is TRBD1 or TRBD2 (6 bases each). Germline loops: CDR1 SGHTA, CDR2 FQGNSA. This CDR3 contains 13 residues.

This clonotype was counted a few times. The chain carries TRBV7-9 and TRBJ1-2; perhaps TRBD1 as D (6 bases). CDR3 size: 14 residues. Looked up from germline, CDR1 is SEHNR and CDR2 is FQNEAQ (reference sequence). V was clipped by 3 bases and J by 3 bases, with 11 bases between them. CDR3 loop: CASSLSGVDYGYTF. The CDR3 DNA follows: TGTGCCAGCAGCTTGTCAGGGGTCGACTATGGCTACACCTTC.

This clonotype was seen only a few times. The chain combines TRBV7-9 with TRBJ2-1; TRBD2 aligns across 8 bases. From germline, CDR1 is SEHNR and CDR2 FQNEAQ (reference sequence). V was pared by 10 bases and J by 6 bases, with 20 bases of the junction left unmatched. The CDR3 is 17 residues long. The CDR3 is CATHVPAGTSRPNEQFF. The CDR3, as DNA: TGTGCCACACACGTGCCCGCCGGGACTAGTAGGCCCAATGAGCAGTTCTTC.

The CDR3 loop is CASSSTDRTWSTGELFF. For the CDR3, the DNA is TGTGCCAGCAGCTCAACTGACAGGACGTGGAGCACCGGGGAGCTGTTTTTT. The V call is TRBV7-9, the J call TRBJ2-2; tentative D call: TRBD1 (6 bases). Germline V CDR1 and CDR2: SEHNR, FQNEAQ (reference sequence). The CDR3 has 17 amino acids. V lost 4 bases, J lost 4 bases, and 19 bases lay in between.

In this sample, this clonotype turned up a few times. This chain connects TRBV7-2 to TRBJ1-1, with TRBD1 matching 7 bases. V lost 6 bases and J lost 6; bases outside the gene matches: 16. Germline CDR1 SGHTA, CDR2 FQGNSA. This CDR3 is 16 amino acids long. The CDR3 region has the DNA TGTGCCAGCAGGGACAGGACAGTGGGTGTATGGGCTGAAGCTTTCTTT. The encoded protein is CASRDRTVGVWAEAFF.

The rearrangement joins TRBV29-1 to TRBJ2-7, with TRBD2 identical over 11 bases. Germline CDR1 reads SQVTM; CDR2 reads ANQGSEA. Losses at the gene ends were 6 bases for V and 3 bases for J; bases not matched to a gene: 1. The CDR3 sequence is 12 residues long. The DNA for the CDR3 is TGCAGCGTGGGACTAGCGGACTACGAGCAGTACTTC. Translated, it gives CSVGLADYEQYF.

The chain couples TRBV28 to TRBJ2-5, with a tentative D call TRBD1 (6 bases). The V and J ends lost 4 bases and 4 bases respectively, with 13 bases between them. In germline, CDR1 is MDHEN, CDR2 SYDVKM. This CDR3 contains 14 residues. This CDR3 is CASSSRGIAETQYF. The CDR3 coding sequence is TGTGCCAGCAGTTCGAGGGGGATTGCAGAGACCCAGTACTTC.

This clonotype was found a few times. This chain uses TRBV24-1 with TRBJ1-5; D uncertain. The CDR3 sequence is 13 residues long. V shed 4 bases and J shed 1 base, with 4 bases lying between them. Germline CDR1 KGHDR, CDR2 SFDVKD. CDR3 sequence reads: CATSEGSNQPQHF. For the CDR3, the DNA is TGTGCCACCAGTGAGGGGAGCAATCAGCCCCAGCATTTT.

The chain employs TRBV4-3 and TRBJ1-5; 9 bases map to TRBD1. Trimming took 1 base from V and 3 from J; bases not matched to a gene: 7. CDR1 and CDR2 (germline): LGHNA, YSLEER. CDR3 length: 17 residues. The CDR3 protein is CASSQGTGTGINQPQHF. CDR3 in DNA: TGCGCCAGCAGCCAAGGCACCGGGACAGGGATCAATCAGCCCCAGCATTTT.

The CDR3 DNA is TGTGCCAGCGGCCAGTCCTACGAGCAGTACTTC. Translating it yields CASGQSYEQYF. The chain has TRBV27 and TRBJ2-7; no clear D gene. Germline V gene lookup returns CDR1 MNHEY and CDR2 SMNVEV (reference sequence). V lost 8 bases to trimming and J lost 1 base, with 6 bases between them. The CDR3 covers 11 residues.

This chain uses TRBV6-2 or TRBV6-3 with TRBJ2-1; D remains ambiguous. This CDR3 contains 15 residues. Between the trimmed V and J ends, which lost 8 bases and 0 bases, there was a span of 14 bases. Germline V gene sequence: CDR1 MNHEY, CDR2 SVGEGT. CDR3 DNA sequence: TGTGCCAGCCGGTTGGCGTTAGACTCCTACAATGAGCAGTTCTTC. Translation gives CASRLALDSYNEQFF.

The chain combines TRBV27 with TRBJ1-2; 9 bases align to TRBD1. Germline V CDR1 and CDR2: MNHEY, SMNVEV (reference sequence). This CDR3 has 15 residues. The V and J ends lost 0 bases and 7 bases, in that order; junction bases with no gene match: 6. The CDR3 nucleotides read TGTGCCAGCAGTTTATCTGGGACAGGGTTGGTTGGCTACACCTTC. Its translation: CASSLSGTGLVGYTF.

The chain has TRBV28 and TRBJ2-4; tentatively, D is TRBD1 or TRBD2 (5 bases each). The V gene's germline CDR1 is MDHEN and CDR2 SYDVKM. This CDR3 spans 12 amino acids. Trimming cost V 3 bases and J 8 bases, with 8 bases left between them. In nucleotides, the CDR3 is TGTGCCAGCAGTTTGTGGGGACACATTCAGTACTTC. This codes for CASSLWGHIQYF.

This clonotype was recorded many times. The chain is built from TRBV6-1 and TRBJ1-1; no firm D call. The V and J ends lost 7 bases and 5 bases respectively, with 20 bases between them. Germline assignment: CDR1 MNHNS and CDR2 SASEGT. CDR3 size: 15 residues. CDR3 bases: TGTGCCAGCACTATCAGGCCCGGGGTGGGAACTGAAGCTTTCTTT. It is translated as CASTIRPGVGTEAFF.

V usage is TRBV23-1 and J usage is TRBJ2-2; no firm D call. TRBV23-1 is marked as an open reading frame, function uncertain. V lost 7 bases and J lost 1, with 16 bases in between. The CDR3 covers 16 residues. CDR3 coding DNA: TGCGCCAGCAATAATATGGCGACCGTGAACACCGGGGAGCTGTTTTTT. Translation gives CASNNMATVNTGELFF.

This clonotype was recorded at least ten times. It is unclear where the CDR3 begins or ends on the DNA, so no DNA is shown, and the CDR3 is as TCRdb lists it. The V gene is TRBV7-5, the J gene TRBJ2-5; TRBD2 was called by the table and not checked on the DNA. TRBV7-5 is a listed pseudogene. The CDR3 is 19 residues long, ends included. The CDR3 loop reads CISVPEANTLAGDIETQYF.